Listed below are T cell receptor beta chains from one sample, sequenced in a study of blood T cell repertoires in COVID-19. Sequencing was performed with immunoSEQ multiplex PCR; in TCRdb, only in-frame clones are kept and a portion is missing. The data hold some 250,000 clones, with around 90% observed a single time. Source material: PBMCs or T cells enriched from blood (not recorded which). The receptors shown here come from a woman aged 40 to 55 with acute COVID-19. Each CDR3 is given with its conserved first and last residue. A D gene is named only where the DNA matches it firmly. Rows may omit the clone size; those that give it use once, few, many or a size class.

size: NA; V: TRBV15; J: TRBJ2-3; D: NA; CDR3: CATSSGGSTDTQYF; DNA: TGTGCCACCAGCAGCGGGGGATCCACAGATACGCAGTATTTT
size: NA; V: TRBV7-9; J: TRBJ2-3; D: TRBD1; CDR3: CASSLVKWDRVKTDTQYF; DNA: TGTGCCAGCAGCTTAGTAAAATGGGACAGGGTGAAAACAGATACGCAGTATTTT
size: NA; V: TRBV27; J: TRBJ2-7; D: TRBD2; CDR3: CASSLPGGYEQYF; DNA: TGTGCCAGCAGTTTGCCGGGGGGCTACGAGCAGTACTTC
size: NA; V: TRBV4-3; J: TRBJ2-5; D: NA; CDR3: CASSQDRGTQYF; DNA: TGCGCCAGCAGCCAAGATCGGGGGACCCAGTACTTC
size: once; V: TRBV4-2; J: TRBJ2-2; D: TRBD2; CDR3: CASSQVLTGLGGDGELFF; DNA: TGTGCCAGCAGCCAAGTTCTTACGGGACTAGGGGGAGACGGGGAGCTGTTTTTT
size: NA; V: TRBV18; J: TRBJ2-2; D: NA; CDR3: CASSDSNTGELFF; DNA: TGTGCCAGCTCAGATAGTAACACCGGGGAGCTGTTTTTT
size: NA; V: TRBV7-8; J: TRBJ1-3; D: NA; CDR3: CASSLEGQLAGNTIYF; DNA: TGTGCCAGCAGCTTAGAAGGCCAATTAGCAGGAAACACCATATATTTT
size: NA; V: TRBV28; J: TRBJ2-1; D: TRBD2; CDR3: CASSTPGGFGEQFF; DNA: TGTGCCAGCAGTACCCCGGGGGGGTTCGGTGAGCAGTTCTTC
size: NA; V: TRBV7-9; J: TRBJ2-7; D: TRBD1; CDR3: CASTSMGTGSPADF; DNA: TGTGCCAGCACCTCTATGGGGACAGGGTCCCCGGCGGACTTC
size: NA; V: TRBV12-3/TRBV12-4; J: TRBJ1-1; D: NA; CDR3: CASSFPYPGEAFF; DNA: TGTGCCAGCAGTTTTCCGTATCCCGGTGAAGCTTTCTTT
size: NA; V: TRBV30; J: TRBJ2-3; D: TRBD2; CDR3: CAGRASGGAGTDTQYF; DNA: TGTGCTGGAAGGGCTAGCGGGGGGGCTGGCACAGATACGCAGTATTTT
size: NA; V: TRBV2; J: TRBJ2-1; D: NA; CDR3: CATSREDEQFF; DNA: TGTGCCACGAGTCGAGAGGATGAGCAGTTCTTC
size: NA; V: TRBV7-2; J: TRBJ2-1; D: TRBD2; CDR3: CASSLGVGLAGSYNEQFF; DNA: TGTGCCAGCAGCTTAGGGGTGGGACTAGCGGGGTCCTACAATGAGCAGTTCTTC
size: NA; V: TRBV7-2; J: TRBJ2-1; D: TRBD2; CDR3: CASRNLAGGHNEQFF; DNA: TGTGCCAGCAGAAACCTAGCGGGGGGCCACAATGAGCAGTTCTTC
size: NA; V: TRBV19; J: TRBJ1-2; D: NA; CDR3: CASSIQQGAYGYTF; DNA: TGTGCCAGTAGTATACAACAGGGTGCCTATGGCTACACCTTC
size: NA; V: TRBV28; J: TRBJ2-1; D: TRBD2; CDR3: CASYTAGGRQIPDNEQFF; DNA: TGTGCCAGCTATACAGCGGGGGGCCGGCAAATCCCTGACAATGAGCAGTTCTTC
size: once; V: TRBV5-1; J: TRBJ2-7; D: TRBD1; CDR3: CASSWTGASSYEQYF; DNA: TGCGCCAGCAGCTGGACAGGGGCCAGCTCCTACGAGCAGTACTTC
size: NA; V: TRBV5-5; J: TRBJ1-1; D: NA; CDR3: CASSLAPVGGEAFF; DNA: TGTGCCAGCAGCTTGGCCCCCGTAGGCGGGGAAGCTTTCTTT
size: NA; V: TRBV24-1; J: TRBJ1-2; D: TRBD1; CDR3: CATSDSWTGTYGYTF; DNA: TGTGCCACCAGTGATTCATGGACAGGGACCTATGGCTACACCTTC
size: once; V: TRBV2; J: TRBJ1-1; D: TRBD1; CDR3: CASGNQATGNAEAFF; DNA: TGTGCCAGCGGGAATCAAGCGACAGGGAATGCTGAAGCTTTCTTT
size: NA; V: TRBV18; J: TRBJ1-1; D: NA; CDR3: CASSPITANTEAFF; DNA: TGTGCCAGCTCACCAATAACAGCGAACACTGAAGCTTTCTTT
size: once; V: TRBV7-2; J: TRBJ1-4; D: NA; CDR3: CASSSSFNEKLFF; DNA: TGTGCCAGCAGCTCCTCGTTCAATGAAAAACTGTTTTTT
size: NA; V: TRBV6-5; J: TRBJ1-1; D: NA; CDR3: CASTPGDKNTEAFF; DNA: TGTGCCAGCACCCCTGGGGACAAGAACACTGAAGCTTTCTTT
size: NA; V: TRBV9; J: TRBJ2-1; D: TRBD2; CDR3: CASSVGREGAYEQFF; DNA: TGTGCCAGCAGCGTGGGGCGGGAGGGGGCCTATGAGCAGTTCTTC
size: NA; V: TRBV25-1; J: TRBJ2-2; D: NA; CDR3: CASSDPRRNTGELFF; DNA: TGTGCCAGCAGCGACCCTAGGCGGAACACCGGGGAGCTGTTTTTT
size: NA; V: TRBV7-6; J: TRBJ2-1; D: NA; CDR3: CASSSRYGSGHNEQFF; DNA: TGTGCCAGCAGCTCCAGGTACGGCAGCGGCCACAATGAGCAGTTCTTC
size: NA; V: TRBV19; J: TRBJ2-5; D: NA; CDR3: CASSRWTDQETQYF; DNA: TGTGCCAGTAGTAGATGGACAGACCAAGAGACCCAGTACTTC